This TCR beta chain was identified during a study of blood T cell repertoires in COVID-19. Study details: The United States, Italy and Spain were the sources of the acute and convalescent COVID-19 samples. From T cells, B-cell-depleted T cells, or PBMCs came the material, which was cDNA or gDNA.

As processed by the authors: Counts of nucleated cells, estimated from reference gene primer amplification, were obtained. The table came from immunoSEQ multiplex PCR; TCRdb's copy has only in-frame clones and leaves some out. The V and J calls and the clone size are those of that table, but D and trimming were determined from the DNA. The sample includes about 210,000 clones, 80% to 90% of them seen just once. This clone appeared once. Germline CDR1 is SGHDN and CDR2 is FVKESK. V lost 2 bases, J lost 4 bases, and 8 bases lay in between. The CDR3 sequence is 13 residues long. Material: peripheral blood. The TCR comes from a woman aged 50 to 60 with acute or convalescent COVID-19. The V and J genes are TRBV14 and TRBJ1-2; weak D call: TRBD1 (5 bases). The CDR3 here is CASSQQGSYGYTF. The CDR3 nucleotides are TGTGCCAGCAGCCAACAGGGCTCCTATGGCTACACCTTC.